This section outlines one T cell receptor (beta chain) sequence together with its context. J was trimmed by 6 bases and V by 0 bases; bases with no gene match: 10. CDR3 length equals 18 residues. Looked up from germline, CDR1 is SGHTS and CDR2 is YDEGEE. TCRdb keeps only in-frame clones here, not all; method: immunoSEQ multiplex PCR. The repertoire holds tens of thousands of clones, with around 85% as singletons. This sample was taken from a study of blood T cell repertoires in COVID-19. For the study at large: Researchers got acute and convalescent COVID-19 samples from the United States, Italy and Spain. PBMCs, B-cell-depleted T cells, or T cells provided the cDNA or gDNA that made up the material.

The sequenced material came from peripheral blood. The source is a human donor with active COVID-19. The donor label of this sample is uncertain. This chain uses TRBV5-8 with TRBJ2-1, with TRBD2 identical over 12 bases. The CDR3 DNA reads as TGTGCCAGCAGCTTGGCATCGACGGGACTAGCGGGTACCAATGAGCAGTTCTTC. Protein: CASSLASTGLAGTNEQFF. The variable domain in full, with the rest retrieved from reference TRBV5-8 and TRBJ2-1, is EAGVTQSPTHLIKTRGQQATLRCSPISGHTSVYWYQQALGLGLQFLLWYDEGEERNRGNFPPRFSGRQFPNYSSELNVNALELEDSALYLCASSLASTGLAGTNEQFFGPGTRLTVL.